This TCR beta chain was sequenced for a study of shared clonotypes between healthy human individuals. Replicate PCRs run on sorted subsets employed approximately 0.2 ug DNA, approximately 30,000 T cell genomes. Data came from immunoSEQ multiplex PCR; TCRdb stores just in-frame clones and leaves some out. The profile shows approximately 240,000 clones, under 80% of them singletons. Study results and limitations: Investigators collected only blood, and repertoires in tissues likely differ. Among the subsets, naive ones generally showed larger estimated richness than memory ones.

There were only Caucasian adults among the donors, and all lived in Nashville, Tennessee. The CDR3 totals 16 residues. Trimming cost V 3 bases and J 4 bases, with 15 bases left between them. Germline V gene data show CDR1 as SEHNR and CDR2 as FQNEAQ (reference sequence). Worth noting for this clone: What it recognizes is unknown.

The chain combines TRBV7-9 with TRBJ1-4; D possibly corresponds to TRBD1 (5 bases). The sequence was collected from a man under 40 in good health. Source material: memory CD4+ T cells sorted from blood. Sample subset: CD45RA-negative fraction. The CDR3 DNA follows: TGTGCCAGCAGCTTTAAGTCGGGGGAGGTTAATGAAAAACTGTTTTTT. Translating it yields CASSFKSGEVNEKLFF.